The sequence of this TCR beta chain was determined in a study of blood T cell repertoires in COVID-19. Germline CDR1 is MGHRA and CDR2 is YSYEKL. The CDR3 covers 16 residues. Trimming stripped 0 bases from V and 2 bases from J, with 14 bases between. Method: immunoSEQ multiplex PCR; TCRdb's copy keeps in-frame clones and lacks some. This sample has about 240,000 clones, with about 85% found just once. This clonotype originated in a man aged 25-40 years who had recovered from COVID-19. The sequenced sample consisted of peripheral blood. The gene calls are TRBV4-1 and TRBJ2-7; TRBD2 might be the D (6 bases). The CDR3 spells CASSQDGGAQPYEQYF. In DNA, the CDR3 is TGCGCCAGCAGCCAAGATGGAGGGGCCCAACCCTACGAGCAGTACTTC.